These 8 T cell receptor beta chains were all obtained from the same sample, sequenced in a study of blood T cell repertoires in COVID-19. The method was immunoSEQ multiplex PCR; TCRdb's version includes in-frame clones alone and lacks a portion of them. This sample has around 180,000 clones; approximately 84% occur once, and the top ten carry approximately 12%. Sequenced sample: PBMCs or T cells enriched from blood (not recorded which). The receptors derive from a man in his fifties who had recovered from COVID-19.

The CDR3 DNA reads as TGTGCCAGCAGTGAAGCTACGGGTACTCTATCACCCCTCCACTTT. Its protein is CASSEATGTLSPLHF. The chain has TRBV6-1 and TRBJ1-6, with D unresolved. The CDR3 spans 15 residues. Germline V gene sequence: CDR1 MNHNS, CDR2 SASEGT. The V end lost 0 bases, the J end lost 10 bases, and 13 bases lay between the germline ends.

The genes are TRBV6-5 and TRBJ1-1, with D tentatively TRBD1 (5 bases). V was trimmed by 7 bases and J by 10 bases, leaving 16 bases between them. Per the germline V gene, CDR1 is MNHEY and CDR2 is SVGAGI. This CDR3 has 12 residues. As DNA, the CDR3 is TGTGCCAGCACGGCTGATACAGGTTCAGCTTTCTTT. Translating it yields CASTADTGSAFF.

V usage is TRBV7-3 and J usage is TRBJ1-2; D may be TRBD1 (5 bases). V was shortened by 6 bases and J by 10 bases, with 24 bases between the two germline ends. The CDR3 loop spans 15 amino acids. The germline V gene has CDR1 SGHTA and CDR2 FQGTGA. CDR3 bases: TGTGCCAGCAGTCCTAGTGGGGCCGGAAACTCCCTCTACACCTTC. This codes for CASSPSGAGNSLYTF.

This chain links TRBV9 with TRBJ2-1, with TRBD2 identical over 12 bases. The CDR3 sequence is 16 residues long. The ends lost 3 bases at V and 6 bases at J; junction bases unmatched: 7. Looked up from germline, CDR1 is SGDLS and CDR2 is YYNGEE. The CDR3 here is CASSGGLAGRSNEQFF. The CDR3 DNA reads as TGTGCCAGCAGCGGCGGACTAGCGGGGCGTTCCAATGAGCAGTTCTTC.

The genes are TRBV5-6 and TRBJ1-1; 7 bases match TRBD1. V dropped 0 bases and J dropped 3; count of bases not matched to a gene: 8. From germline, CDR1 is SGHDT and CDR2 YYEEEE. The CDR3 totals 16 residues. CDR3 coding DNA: TGTGCCAGCAGCTTGGTTAGGGGGCGCCCGGACACTGAAGCTTTCTTT. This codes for CASSLVRGRPDTEAFF.

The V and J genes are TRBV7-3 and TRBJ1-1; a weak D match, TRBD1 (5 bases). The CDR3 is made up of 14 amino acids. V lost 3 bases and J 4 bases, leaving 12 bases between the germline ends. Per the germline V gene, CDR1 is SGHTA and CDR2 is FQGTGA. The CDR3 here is CASSLDPGGTEAFF. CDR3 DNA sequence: TGTGCCAGCAGCTTGGACCCGGGGGGCACTGAAGCTTTCTTT.

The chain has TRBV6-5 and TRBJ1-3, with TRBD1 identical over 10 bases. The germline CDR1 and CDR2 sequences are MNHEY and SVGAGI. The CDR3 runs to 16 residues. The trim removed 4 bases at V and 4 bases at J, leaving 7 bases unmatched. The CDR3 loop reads CASSSYRDRGGNTIYF. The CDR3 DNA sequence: TGTGCCAGCAGTTCCTACCGGGACAGGGGAGGAAACACCATATATTTT.

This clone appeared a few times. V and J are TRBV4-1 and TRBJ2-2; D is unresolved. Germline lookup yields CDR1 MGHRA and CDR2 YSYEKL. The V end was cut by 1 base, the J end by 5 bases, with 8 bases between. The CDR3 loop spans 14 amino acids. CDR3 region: CASSQALLTGELFF. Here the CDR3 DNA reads TGCGCCAGCAGCCAAGCACTACTGACCGGGGAGCTGTTTTTT.